This T cell receptor beta chain is from a study of blood T cells in healthy people across ages. Study-wide results and caveats: Getting older went along with TCR beta diversity per million T cells dropping roughly linearly.

Healthy individuals of Caucasian origin from Russia, aged 6 to 90, served as donors. The second PCR ran about 6 to 11 cycles with a sample-barcoded 5' primer and J-beta primers. Each CDR3 protein gets one entry after TCRdb re-called the 5' RACE reads with MiXCR. The table lists about 1 million distinct CDR3 sequences, 35% to 55% of them singletons. The V and J ends lost 2 bases and 4 bases respectively, with 11 bases between them. The CDR3 is 14 amino acids. This clonotype was found a few times. Antigen specificity is unknown. Sequenced: blood. This chain joins TRBV12-3 or TRBV12-4 and TRBJ1-2; D remains unclear. This TCR was recovered from a woman aged 55 to 70 in good health. Written as DNA, the CDR3 is TGTGCCAGCAGTTTAAAGGTGTTTGGCTATGGCTACACCTTC. This codes for CASSLKVFGYGYTF.